This T cell receptor (beta chain) was profiled in a study of T cells in Graves' hyperthyroidism and ophthalmopathy. Amplification yielded TCR beta CDR3 regions, with RNA transcripts as the source. The study used the HTBI primer set for a first-round RT-PCR of the TCR CDR3. MiXCR was run by TCRdb on the multiplex PCR reads, yielding one entry per CDR3 protein. Of around 490,000 distinct CDR3 sequences listed, 15% to 20% were seen once; the top ten hold about 45%. In making diagnoses, clinical symptoms, serum thyroxine and TRAb, thyroid ultrasound and orbital computed tomography were all used. Germline V gives CDR1 KGHSH, CDR2 LQKENI. Trimming cost V 3 bases and J 6 bases, with 9 bases left between them. The CDR3 runs to 13 residues. With respect to this clonotype: What it binds is not known.

Overall study findings and caveats: Ophthalmopathy was told apart from stable hyperthyroidism by a 13 V-J model. Ophthalmopathy got predicted by the model a median 6.5 months before its onset. The majority of expanded thyroid clonotypes above 0.001 also appeared in blood.

This chain joins TRBV18 and TRBJ2-1, with a possible D match to TRBD2 (6 bases). The sequence came from a man aged 40-49 years with Graves' ophthalmopathy. The sample comprised blood. The chain's CDR3 is CASSPPGLNEQFF. The CDR3 DNA reads as TGTGCCAGCTCACCCCCGGGACTCAATGAGCAGTTCTTC.